These 27 T cell receptor beta chains share one sample of origin, sequenced in a study of regulatory T cells in long-lasting Graves disease. Sample time point: newly diagnosed GD, antithyroid drugs for less than 3 months. There was RNA extracted from PBMCs, and the TCR library was made from it. To make TCR beta libraries, researchers used iRepertoire HTBI primers and Arm-PCR of CDR3 regions. TCRdb reprocessed the multiplex PCR reads via MiXCR and lists one record per CDR3 protein. This sample yields 440,000 or so distinct CDR3 sequences, of which just under 15% are seen a single time; over 15% belongs to the top ten. A further study also used this sample, focusing on T cells in Graves' hyperthyroidism and ophthalmopathy.

Sequences were derived from peripheral blood mononuclear cells (PBMCs), sampled at new diagnosis, from a patient treated with antithyroid drugs. These TCRs come from a woman aged 30 to 39 with Graves disease.

This clonotype has more than one count but fewer than ten. V usage is TRBV24-1 and J usage is TRBJ2-5; 7 positions agree with TRBD1. The CDR3 has 15 amino acids. Trimming at V came to 5 bases and at J to 4 bases, leaving 9 bases not matched to a gene. Germline V gives CDR1 KGHDR, CDR2 SFDVKD. CDR3 loop: CATSVLTGNRETQYF. The DNA of the CDR3 is TGTGCCACCAGTGTACTGACAGGGAACCGAGAGACCCAGTACTTC.

The chain combines TRBV5-6 with TRBJ1-1, with D hard to call. The germline CDR1 and CDR2 sequences are SGHDT and YYEEEE. V lost 6 bases and J 4 bases, leaving 16 bases between the germline ends. The CDR3 covers 14 residues. The CDR3 nucleotides read TGTGCCAGCACCCCGCATACAACCCCCACTGAAGCTTTCTTT. Encoded protein: CASTPHTTPTEAFF.

V usage is TRBV24-1 and J usage is TRBJ2-2; D call uncertain. The CDR3 runs to 18 residues. The V end lost 1 base, the J end lost 6 bases, and 20 bases lay between the germline ends. The germline gives CDR1 KGHDR, CDR2 SFDVKD. CDR3: CATSDFTSPYSPAGELFF. In nucleotides, the CDR3 is TGTGCCACCAGTGATTTCACCTCACCTTACAGCCCCGCCGGGGAGCTGTTTTTT.

Comment on this clonotype: It may be a read error: a sequence one base away is much more abundant. The V and J genes are TRBV9 and TRBJ2-1; D remains ambiguous. Between the trimmed V and J ends, which lost 1 base and 4 bases, there was a span of 12 bases. Germline V gene sequence: CDR1 SGDLS, CDR2 YYNGEE. The CDR3 loop spans 15 amino acids. CDR3: CASSVCIAGYNEQFF. DNA of the CDR3: TGTGCCAGCAGCGTATGCATCGCCGGTTACAATGAGCAGTTCTTC.

Ten or more counts support this clonotype. The chain is built from TRBV12-3 or TRBV12-4 and TRBJ2-7; possibly TRBD1 for D (5 bases). Between the trimmed V and J ends, which lost 5 bases and 5 bases, there was a span of 10 bases. There are 12 residues in the CDR3. The CDR3 protein is CASSLEGDEQYF. As DNA, the CDR3 is TGTGCCAGCAGTCTAGAAGGGGACGAGCAGTACTTC.

The V call is TRBV4-1, the J call TRBJ2-7; 7 bases align to TRBD2. CDR3 size: 16 residues. J was trimmed by 5 bases and V by 0 bases; bases with no gene match: 10. Looked up from germline, CDR1 is MGHRA and CDR2 is YSYEKL. CDR3: CASSQDPPSGGDEQYF. CDR3 DNA: TGCGCCAGCAGCCAAGACCCCCCTAGCGGAGGGGACGAGCAGTACTTC.

This clonotype was observed at least ten times. The chain couples TRBV12-3 or TRBV12-4 to TRBJ2-7; D ambiguous. V was cut by 3 bases and J by 7 bases, with 7 bases left in between. The CDR3 is 11 residues long. The CDR3 spells CASSFGWEQYF. The CDR3 DNA reads as TGTGCCAGCAGTTTCGGCTGGGAGCAGTACTTC.

On this clonotype: This clone may be a read error of a much larger clone one base away. This chain joins TRBV20-1 and TRBJ1-1, with D possibly being TRBD1 (6 bases). The V gene's germline CDR1 is DFQATT and CDR2 SNEGSKA (reference sequence). CDR3 length equals 11 residues. V was clipped by 5 bases and J by 9 bases, with 13 bases between them. The CDR3 bases are TGCAGTGCTGACGGGGGCGCAAAAGCTTTCTTT. Protein sequence: CSADGGAKAFF.

The V gene is TRBV5-1, the J gene TRBJ1-1, with a possible D match to TRBD1 (6 bases). Trimming shortened V by 0 bases and J by 4 bases, and 13 bases separated the two germline ends. This CDR3 has 15 residues. From germline, CDR1 is SGHRS and CDR2 YFSETQ. The CDR3 region is CASSLVPKGGTEAFF. The CDR3 DNA is TGCGCCAGCAGCTTGGTTCCGAAGGGGGGCACTGAAGCTTTCTTT.

This clonotype has just a few counts. The chain is built from TRBV2 and TRBJ2-2, with 11 positions matching TRBD1. The CDR3 is 14 residues long. Per the germline V gene, CDR1 is SNHLY and CDR2 is FYNNEI. With 7 bases clipped from V and 5 bases from J, the junction kept 3 bases outside the gene matches. DNA of the CDR3: TGTGCCAGCAAGGGACAGGGGGAAACCGGGGAGCTGTTTTTT. It codes for CASKGQGETGELFF.

Many counts were recorded for this clonotype. The CDR3 nucleotides are TGTGCCAGCAGATATCCGGCGGGGGAGCTGTTTTTT. This translates into CASRYPAGELFF. The chain recombines TRBV7-9 with TRBJ2-2; unclear D gene. V was pared by 6 bases and J by 8 bases, with 10 bases between. This CDR3 comprises 12 residues. CDR1 is SEHNR, CDR2 FQNEAQ, per germline (reference sequence).

In this sample, this clonotype turned up a few times. This rearrangement joins TRBV30 to TRBJ2-1, with 10 bases aligning to TRBD2. CDR1 and CDR2 (germline): GTSNPN, SVGIG (reference sequence). The CDR3 spans 12 residues. V was pared by 4 bases and J by 10 bases, with 4 bases of the junction left unmatched. Here the CDR3 DNA reads TGTGCCTGGACCCCTAGCGGGAGCGAGCAGTTCTTC. It encodes CAWTPSGSEQFF.

This clonotype showed up just a few times. For the CDR3, the DNA is TGCGCCAGCAGCCAGGACCCTAGCGGACTCTCCTACAATGAGCAGTTCTTC. It encodes CASSQDPSGLSYNEQFF. J is TRBJ2-1 and V is TRBV4-1; the match to TRBD2 covers 7 bases. This CDR3 spans 17 amino acids. CDR1 and CDR2 from the germline V gene are MGHRA and YSYEKL. The V gene end was trimmed by 3 bases and the J gene end by 0 bases; junction bases not matched to a gene: 8.

This clonotype was counted many times. This chain joins TRBV28 and TRBJ1-1; no firm D call. Trimming took off 7 bases at V and 4 bases at J, with 13 bases between the two ends. The CDR3 extends over 13 amino acids. The V gene's germline CDR1 is MDHEN and CDR2 SYDVKM. CDR3 residues: CASTSRVSTEAFF. The DNA of the CDR3 is TGTGCCAGCACTTCACGCGTGAGCACTGAAGCTTTCTTT.

This clonotype was seen a handful of times. In nucleotides, the CDR3 is TGTGCCAGCAGTGACAGGGGGCTCCCCAACTACGAGCAGTACTTC. As protein: CASSDRGLPNYEQYF. The chain links TRBV25-1 to TRBJ2-7; 8 bases match TRBD1. CDR1 MGHDK and CDR2 SYGVNS come from the germline V gene. The CDR3 is 15 residues long. Trimming removed 3 bases from V and 3 bases from J; junction bases left unmatched: 7.

As for this clonotype: A junction boundary mismatches the germline segment, possibly from a read error. The chain joins TRBV5-1 to TRBJ2-7; 10 nucleotides match TRBD2. Germline V CDR1 and CDR2: SGHRS, YFSETQ. This CDR3 has 15 amino acids. Here the CDR3 DNA reads TGCACCAGCAGCCTTGGACTAGCGGAATACTACGAGCAGTACTTC. Its protein is CTSSLGLAEYYEQYF.

This clonotype was recorded many times. The genes are TRBV18 and TRBJ2-2; D is unresolved. The V gene's germline CDR1 is KGHSH and CDR2 LQKENI. The CDR3 is made up of 14 amino acids. Trimming stripped 2 bases from V and 5 bases from J, with 9 bases between. The CDR3 bases are TGTGCCAGCTCACCAAAAGCCGGGACCGGGGAGCTGTTTTTT. Encoded protein: CASSPKAGTGELFF.

This clonotype has just a few counts. The chain has TRBV19 and TRBJ2-1, with 10 bases identical to TRBD2. The V segment lost 3 bases and the J segment 8 bases; nucleotides outside the gene matches: 13. The CDR3 has 17 amino acids. Germline V lookup: CDR1 LNHDA, CDR2 SQIVND (reference sequence). The CDR3, as DNA: TGTGCCAGTAGTATTCCCCCGAGCGGGAGGGCCGGGGATGAGCAGTTCTTC. It specifies CASSIPPSGRAGDEQFF. Complete variable domain (other parts from reference TRBV19 and TRBJ2-1): DGGITQSPKYLFRKEGQNVTLSCEQNLNHDAMYWYRQDPGQGLRLIYYSQIVNDFQKGDIAEGYSVSREKKESFPLTVTSAQKNPTAFYLCASSIPPSGRAGDEQFFGPGTRLTVL.

The J gene is TRBJ2-3, the V gene TRBV20-1; 12 bases are shared with TRBD2. The CDR3 has 16 amino acids. Germline V gene sequence: CDR1 DFQATT, CDR2 SNEGSKA (reference sequence). Trimming took 1 base from V and 1 from J; bases not matched to a gene: 3. DNA for the CDR3: TGCAGTGCTAGAGGAGGGACTAGCGGGCGCACAGATACGCAGTATTTT. Translated: CSARGGTSGRTDTQYF.

This chain uses TRBV10-3 with TRBJ1-2; 7 bases align to TRBD1. The CDR3 spans 13 residues. CDR1 is ENHRY and CDR2 is SYGVKD in the germline V gene. Unmatched junction bases numbered 12, after V lost 9 bases and J lost 8 bases. In DNA, the CDR3 is TGTGCCATGAGAGAAGACAGGGTAGAGGGCTACACCTTC. Its translation: CAMREDRVEGYTF.

This clonotype was detected many times. This chain joins TRBV2 and TRBJ2-1; D remains unclear. V was trimmed by 7 bases and J by 5 bases, leaving 9 bases between them. The length of the CDR3 is 12 residues. Germline CDR1 is SNHLY and CDR2 is FYNNEI. As DNA, the CDR3 is TGTGCCAGCATAGCTGATAACAATGAGCAGTTCTTC. Amino acids: CASIADNNEQFF.

The table lists this clonotype with many counts. The chain carries TRBV24-1 and TRBJ2-3; D call uncertain. Germline V gene lookup returns CDR1 KGHDR and CDR2 SFDVKD. CDR3 length: 16 residues. V lost 4 bases and J 0 bases, leaving 13 bases between the germline ends. The CDR3 region is CATSDRASSSTDTQYF. The DNA of the CDR3 is TGTGCCACCAGTGACCGGGCCAGTTCAAGCACAGATACGCAGTATTTT.

The chain is built from TRBV5-1 and TRBJ2-1; D is unresolved. The CDR3 is 11 amino acids. The germline V gene encodes CDR1 SGHRS and CDR2 YFSETQ. Trimming shortened V by 3 bases and J by 12 bases, and 10 bases separated the two germline ends. The CDR3 here is CASSYGQGQFF. The DNA for the CDR3 is TGCGCCAGCAGCTACGGGCAAGGGCAGTTCTTC.

This clonotype was counted a few times. The V call is TRBV15, the J call TRBJ2-7; 15 bases fit TRBD2. Germline V lookup: CDR1 LNHNV, CDR2 YYDKDF (reference sequence). CDR3 length: 19 residues. V shed 5 bases and J 2 bases; nucleotides not matched to a gene: 13. The CDR3 region has the DNA TGTGCCACCAGCGGCCGGACTAGCGGGAGGGTCCTCCCCCCCTACGAGCAGTACTTC. Translating gives CATSGRTSGRVLPPYEQYF.

This clonotype was seen at least ten times. The rearrangement links TRBV30 to TRBJ2-2; D gene ambiguous. This CDR3 region has 10 residues. The V end lost 7 bases, the J end lost 7 bases, and 7 bases lay between the germline ends. The germline CDR1 and CDR2 sequences are GTSNPN and SVGIG (reference sequence). The CDR3 DNA reads TGTGCCTCTTACCACGGGGAGCTGTTTTTT. It is translated as CASYHGELFF.

V and J are TRBV9 and TRBJ2-2; 10 bases match TRBD2. With V trimmed by 0 bases and J by 1 base, 3 bases remained unmatched. There are 17 residues in the CDR3. The germline gives CDR1 SGDLS, CDR2 YYNGEE. The CDR3 DNA follows: TGTGCCAGCAGCGTAGAGGCTAGCGGGAGGAACACCGGGGAGCTGTTTTTT. Translation: CASSVEASGRNTGELFF.

V gene TRBV27 combines with J gene TRBJ2-5, with D possibly being TRBD2 (6 bases). The germline V and J ends were trimmed by 5 bases and 5 bases, with 21 bases remaining between them. This CDR3 is 16 amino acids long. Germline CDR1 reads MNHEY; CDR2 reads SMNVEV (reference sequence). CDR3 coding DNA: TGTGCCAGCAGTATAGGTGGGGGGACCCCCCGGGAGACCCAGTACTTC. Translated: CASSIGGGTPRETQYF.